This T cell receptor (beta chain) was sequenced for a study of blood T cell repertoires in COVID-19. For the study at large: Acute and convalescent COVID-19 specimens originated in the United States, Italy and Spain. T cells, B-cell-depleted T cells, or PBMCs supplied cDNA or gDNA.

Per the authors' pipeline: Amplification from reference gene primers served as the basis for estimated nucleated cell counts. The repertoire was sequenced with immunoSEQ multiplex PCR; TCRdb's copy has only in-frame clones and lacks some. V and J calls and clone size come straight from that table; D and trimming were deduced from the DNA. Counted here are approximately 180,000 clones, approximately 85% occurring once; the ten biggest clones make up over 2.5%. This CDR3 has 16 residues. V shed 5 bases, J shed 3 bases, and the junction held 11 bases outside the gene matches. Germline CDR1 is MNHEY and CDR2 is SMNVEV (reference sequence).

What was sequenced was peripheral blood. The gene calls are TRBV27 and TRBJ2-3; 7 bases map to TRBD1. This TCR derives from a man aged 60 to 69 with acute or convalescent COVID-19. DNA of the CDR3: TGTGCCAGCAGTCCCGACAGGGTAACGGGGACAGATACGCAGTATTTT. Encoded protein: CASSPDRVTGTDTQYF.